This TCR beta chain was obtained from a study of control samples from healthy donors and cancer patients (dated by TCRdb to 2020 to 2021). The protocol used for the library was the immunoSEQ multiplex PCR assay. The table was pulled from immuneACCESS by TCRdb, which kept in-frame rearrangements only. Such tables lose some clones; where checked, under half of the loss comes from unresolved V genes, and the rest has no known cause. The sample profile shows about 100,000 clones; just under 85% of them were found once. Jointly, the top ten make up roughly 19% of the sample. As encoded in the germline V gene, CDR1 is ENHRY while CDR2 is SYGVKD. From its cysteine to its phenylalanine, the CDR3 spans 15 amino acids. Only the CDR3 DNA is retained, 45 bases long and in frame from the first base. V lost 2 bases and J lost 2 bases, and the count of bases not matched to a germline gene is 3. With respect to this clone: The antigen this receptor binds is unknown. No base-level quality is on record; no much larger clone is a single base apart.

The rearrangement combines TRBV10-3 with TRBJ2-7, with TRBD1 identical over 10 junction bases. Input material: blood. The TCR comes from a young man in good health. Here is the DNA: TGTGCCATCAGTGAGAGGACAGGGGGGCCCTACGAGCAGTACTTC. It specifies CAISERTGGPYEQYF.